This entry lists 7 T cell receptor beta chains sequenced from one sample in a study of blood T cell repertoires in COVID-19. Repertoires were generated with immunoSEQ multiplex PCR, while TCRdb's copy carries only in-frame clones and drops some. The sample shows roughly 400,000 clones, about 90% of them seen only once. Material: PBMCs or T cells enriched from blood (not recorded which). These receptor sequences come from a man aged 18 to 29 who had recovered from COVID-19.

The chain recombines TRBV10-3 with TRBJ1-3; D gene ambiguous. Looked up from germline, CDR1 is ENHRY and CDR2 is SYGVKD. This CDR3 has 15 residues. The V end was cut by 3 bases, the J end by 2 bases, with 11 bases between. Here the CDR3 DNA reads TGTGCCATCAGTGAACAGTACCCCCCTGGAAACACCATATATTTT. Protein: CAISEQYPPGNTIYF.

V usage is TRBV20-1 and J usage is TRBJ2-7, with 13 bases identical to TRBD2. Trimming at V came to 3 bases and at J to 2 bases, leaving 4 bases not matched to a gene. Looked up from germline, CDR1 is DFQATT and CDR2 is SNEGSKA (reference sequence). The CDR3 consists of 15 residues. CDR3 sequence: CSASGLAGVTYEQYF. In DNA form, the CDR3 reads TGCAGTGCTAGTGGACTAGCGGGAGTGACCTACGAGCAGTACTTC.

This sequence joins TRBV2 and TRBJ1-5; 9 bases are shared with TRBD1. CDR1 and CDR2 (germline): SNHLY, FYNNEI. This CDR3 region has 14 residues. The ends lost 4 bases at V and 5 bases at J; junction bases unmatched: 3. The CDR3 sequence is CASSGDRDDQPQHF. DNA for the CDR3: TGTGCCAGCAGTGGGGACAGGGATGATCAGCCCCAGCATTTT.

The DNA of the CDR3 is TGTGCCAGTAGTATAGATGGCCGCGGTCTGGGCACTGAAGCTTTCTTT. Amino acid sequence: CASSIDGRGLGTEAFF. The rearrangement uses TRBV19 and TRBJ1-1, with unresolved D. V gave up 0 bases and J gave up 4 bases, with 15 bases separating them. The CDR3 covers 16 residues. Germline V gene data show CDR1 as LNHDA and CDR2 as SQIVND (reference sequence).

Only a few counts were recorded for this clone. The CDR3 reads CASMREGGDTGELFF. The CDR3 DNA reads as TGTGCCAGTATGCGGGAAGGGGGGGACACCGGGGAGCTGTTTTTT. The rearrangement uses TRBV19 and TRBJ2-2, with D possibly TRBD2 on 7 matching bases. CDR1 and CDR2 (germline): LNHDA, SQIVND (reference sequence). The CDR3 consists of 15 residues. V lost 7 bases and J 3 bases, leaving 15 bases between the germline ends.

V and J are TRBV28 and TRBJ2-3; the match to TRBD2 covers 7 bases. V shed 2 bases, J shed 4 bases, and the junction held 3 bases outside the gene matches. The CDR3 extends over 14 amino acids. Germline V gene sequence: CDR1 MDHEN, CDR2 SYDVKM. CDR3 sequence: CASSLAGVSDTQYF. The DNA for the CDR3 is TGTGCCAGCAGTTTAGCGGGAGTCTCAGATACGCAGTATTTT.

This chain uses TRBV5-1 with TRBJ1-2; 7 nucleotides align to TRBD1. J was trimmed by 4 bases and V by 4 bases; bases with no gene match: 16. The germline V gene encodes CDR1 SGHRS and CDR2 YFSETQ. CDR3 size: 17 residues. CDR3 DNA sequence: TGCGCCAGCAGCCCCACGACAGGGCTACCCCCGGGCTATGGCTACACCTTC. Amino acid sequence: CASSPTTGLPPGYGYTF.